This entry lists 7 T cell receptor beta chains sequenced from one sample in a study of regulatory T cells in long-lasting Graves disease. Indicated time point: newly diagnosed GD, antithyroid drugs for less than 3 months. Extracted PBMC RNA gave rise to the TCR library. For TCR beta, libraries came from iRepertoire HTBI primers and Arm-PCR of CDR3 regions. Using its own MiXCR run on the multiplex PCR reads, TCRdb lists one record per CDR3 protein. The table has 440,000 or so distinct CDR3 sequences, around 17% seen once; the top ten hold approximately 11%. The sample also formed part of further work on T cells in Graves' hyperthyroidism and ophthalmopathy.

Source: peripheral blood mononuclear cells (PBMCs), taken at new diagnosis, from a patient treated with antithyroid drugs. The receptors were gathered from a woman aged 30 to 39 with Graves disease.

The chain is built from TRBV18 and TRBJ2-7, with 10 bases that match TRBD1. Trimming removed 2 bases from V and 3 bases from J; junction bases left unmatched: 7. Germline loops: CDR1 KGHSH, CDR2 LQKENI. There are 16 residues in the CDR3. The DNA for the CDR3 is TGTGCCAGCTCACCAGACCCCGGGACAGGGGTCTACGAGCAGTACTTC. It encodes CASSPDPGTGVYEQYF.

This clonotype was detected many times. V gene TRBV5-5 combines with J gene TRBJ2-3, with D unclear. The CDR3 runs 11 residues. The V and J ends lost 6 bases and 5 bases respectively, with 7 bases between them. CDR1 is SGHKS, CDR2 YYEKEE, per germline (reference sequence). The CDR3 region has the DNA TGTGCCAGCAACGAAGGAGATACGCAGTATTTT. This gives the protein CASNEGDTQYF.

Here the CDR3 reads CASGTEPYEQYF. CDR3 in DNA: TGTGCCAGCGGGACAGAACCCTACGAGCAGTACTTC. The gene calls are TRBV19 and TRBJ2-7; 7 bases are a match to TRBD1. The CDR3 runs 12 residues. Looked up from germline, CDR1 is LNHDA and CDR2 is SQIVND (reference sequence). The V gene end was trimmed by 9 bases and the J gene end by 2 bases; junction bases not matched to a gene: 4.

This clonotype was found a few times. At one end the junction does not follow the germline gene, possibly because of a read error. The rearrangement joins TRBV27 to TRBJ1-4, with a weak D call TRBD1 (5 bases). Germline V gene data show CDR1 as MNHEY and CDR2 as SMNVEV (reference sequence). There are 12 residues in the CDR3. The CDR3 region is CASSRPGTKLCF. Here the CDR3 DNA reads TGTGCCAGCAGCCGACCTGGGACCAAACTGTGTTTT.

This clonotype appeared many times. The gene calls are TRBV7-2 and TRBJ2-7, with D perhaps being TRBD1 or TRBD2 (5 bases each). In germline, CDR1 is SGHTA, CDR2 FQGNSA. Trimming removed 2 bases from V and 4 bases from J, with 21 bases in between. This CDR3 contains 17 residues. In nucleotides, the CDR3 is TGTGCCAGCAGCTTAATGGGCACGGGACCTAACAGGTACGAGCAGTACTTC. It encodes CASSLMGTGPNRYEQYF.

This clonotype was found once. The CDR3 nucleotides read TGTGCCAGCAGAGCGACCGGGACAGGGGATAGTTTATTCAATCAGCCCCAGCATTTT. Protein sequence: CASRATGTGDSLFNQPQHF. V is TRBV6-1 and J is TRBJ1-5, with 10 bases fitting TRBD1. The CDR3 spans 19 residues. CDR1 is MNHNS and CDR2 is SASEGT in the germline V gene. Germline trimming cut 6 bases from V and 3 bases from J; bases unmatched to any gene: 17.

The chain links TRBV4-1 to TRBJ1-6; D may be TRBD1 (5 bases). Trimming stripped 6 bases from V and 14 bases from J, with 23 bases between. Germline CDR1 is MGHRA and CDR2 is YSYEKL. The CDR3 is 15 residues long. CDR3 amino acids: CASRQPYGGDSSLHF. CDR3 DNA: TGCGCCAGCAGACAACCGTACGGAGGGGATTCGTCCCTCCACTTT.